The 23 T cell receptor beta chains listed next were all sequenced from one sample in a study of shared clonotypes between healthy human individuals. Repertoires were generated with immunoSEQ multiplex PCR, while TCRdb's copy carries only in-frame clones and drops some. Found here are some 490,000 clones, over 70% of them singletons; the top ten hold approximately 11%. Source material: PBMCs. The source is a woman between 40 and 50 years old in good health. Some clones in this sample may be carry-over from other donors' samples.

Regarding this clone: A far more abundant clone sits one base away, making this likely a read error. The same CDR3 can be traced to other DNA sequences in this sample. The chain couples TRBV5-4 to TRBJ2-5, with a possible D match to TRBD2 (6 bases). Germline V gene sequence: CDR1 SGHNT, CDR2 YYREEE (reference sequence). This CDR3 region has 13 residues. The CDR3 sequence: CASSLVPRETQYF. The CDR3 region has the DNA TGTGCCAGCAGCTTGGTACCCCGGGAGACACAGTACTTC. Full variable domain (remainder filled in from reference TRBV5-4 and TRBJ2-5): ETGVTQSPTHLIKTRGQQVTLRCSSQSGHNTVSWYQQALGQGPQFIFQYYREEENGRGNFPPRFSGLQFPNYSSELNVNALELDDSALYLCASSLVPRETQYFGPGTRLLVL.

J is TRBJ1-4 and V is TRBV30, with 8 bases lining up with TRBD1. CDR1 GTSNPN and CDR2 SVGIG come from the germline V gene (reference sequence). The CDR3 consists of 14 residues. V dropped 4 bases and J dropped 3; count of bases not matched to a gene: 4. CDR3 in amino acids: CAWTLDRANEKLFF. The CDR3 DNA is TGTGCCTGGACCTTGGACAGGGCTAATGAAAAACTGTTTTTT. Full variable domain (outside the CDR3, taken from reference TRBV30 and TRBJ1-4): SQTIHQWPATLVQPVGSPLSLECTVEGTSNPNLYWYRQAAGRGLQLLFYSVGIGQISSEVPQNLSASRPQDRQFILSSKKLLLSDSGFYLCAWTLDRANEKLFFGSGTQLSVL.

The CDR3 coding sequence is TGCGCCAGCAGTCAACTCAACAGGAAATTGAACACTGAAGCTTTCTTT. Translating it yields CASSQLNRKLNTEAFF. This rearrangement joins TRBV23-1 to TRBJ1-1; tentatively, D is TRBD1 (5 bases). TRBV23-1 is assigned to the ORF class and has an uncertain function. Between the trimmed V and J ends, which lost 2 bases and 0 bases, there was a span of 13 bases. CDR3 length equals 16 residues.

This clone was seen more than once but under ten times. A read error is likely here: a far larger clone is one base away. Additional DNA sequences in this sample encode the identical CDR3. The V gene is TRBV29-1, the J gene TRBJ1-1, with a possible D match to TRBD1 (5 bases). Between the trimmed V and J ends, which lost 6 bases and 3 bases, there was a span of 17 bases. CDR1 and CDR2 from the germline V gene are SQVTM and ANQGSEA. The CDR3 contains 14 residues. CDR3 bases: TGCAGCGTCCTCGGGTGGGGGTCTGACACTGAAGCTTTCTTT. Its protein is CSVLGWGSDTEAFF. The full variable domain, rest sourced from reference TRBV29-1 and TRBJ1-1, is SAVISQKPSRDICQRGTSLTIQCQVDSQVTMMFWYRQQPGQSLTLIATANQGSEATYESGFVIDKFPISRPNLTFSTLTVSNMSPEDSSIYLCSVLGWGSDTEAFFGQGTRLTVV.

This chain links TRBV5-7 with TRBJ2-7, with unresolved D. TRBV5-7 is marked as an open reading frame, function uncertain. This CDR3 has 16 amino acids. The V end lost 2 bases, the J end lost 1 base, and 16 bases lay between the germline ends. The CDR3 DNA follows: TGTGCCAGCAGCTTATTTGGGGAAAGTGGGTCCTACGAGCAGTACTTC. Translating it yields CASSLFGESGSYEQYF.

This chain uses TRBV4-1 with TRBJ1-1; D perhaps matches TRBD1 (5 bases). Germline CDR1 MGHRA, CDR2 YSYEKL. The CDR3 is 14 residues long. V was pared by 0 bases and J by 5 bases, with 10 bases between. The CDR3 sequence is CASSQEAGWTEAFF. Written as DNA, the CDR3 is TGCGCCAGCAGCCAAGAGGCAGGGTGGACTGAAGCTTTCTTT.

Details on this clone: With a far larger clone one base away, a read error is the likely cause. The genes are TRBV29-1 and TRBJ1-1, with D tentatively TRBD1 (6 bases). The CDR3 is made up of 14 amino acids. The V gene's germline CDR1 is SQVTM and CDR2 ANQGSEA. V lost 5 bases and J 1 base, leaving 14 bases between the germline ends. This chain's CDR3 is CSVTTGAANTEAFF. In DNA form, the CDR3 reads TGCAGCGTTACCACGGGGGCAGCGAACACTGAAGCTTTCTTT. The variable domain in full, completed from reference TRBV29-1 and TRBJ1-1, reads SAVISQKPSRDICQRGTSLTIQCQVDSQVTMMFWYRQQPGQSLTLIATANQGSEATYESGFVIDKFPISRPNLTFSTLTVSNMSPEDSSIYLCSVTTGAANTEAFFGQGTRLTVV.

This clone has a handful of counts. The chain couples TRBV9 to TRBJ2-2, with 9 bases identical to TRBD2. The CDR3 runs to 17 residues. Germline loops: CDR1 SGDLS, CDR2 YYNGEE. V lost 0 bases to trimming and J lost 6 bases; unmatched junction nucleotides: 9. The CDR3 DNA is TGTGCCAGCAGCGTAGACCCGCGGACTAGCGATGCCGGGGAGCTGTTTTTT. Protein product: CASSVDPRTSDAGELFF.

To note about this clone: A far larger clone is off by one base, so a read error is likely. This chain uses TRBV6-6 with TRBJ2-7; D may be TRBD2 (6 bases). The germline V gene encodes CDR1 MNHNY and CDR2 SVGAGI (reference sequence). V was trimmed by 2 bases and J by 0 bases, leaving 14 bases between them. This CDR3 has 16 amino acids. The CDR3 spells CASSYTASESSYEQYF. DNA of the CDR3: TGTGCCAGCAGTTACACGGCTAGCGAGAGCTCCTACGAGCAGTACTTC.

This chain uses TRBV18 with TRBJ2-1; 7 bases fit TRBD1. Germline V CDR1 and CDR2: KGHSH, LQKENI. Losses at the gene ends were 2 bases for V and 6 bases for J; bases not matched to a gene: 10. This CDR3 is 16 amino acids long. In DNA form, the CDR3 reads TGTGCCAGCTCACCAAACGGGACAGCCCTTACCAATGAGCAGTTCTTC. Translating it yields CASSPNGTALTNEQFF.

Of note for this clone: A read error likely explains this, since a far larger clone differs by one base. The gene calls are TRBV7-8 and TRBJ1-1; D is unresolved. Germline CDR1 SGHVS, CDR2 FQNEAQ. The CDR3 is 15 amino acids. The CDR3 spells CASSLAAGRYTGAFF. In DNA, the CDR3 is TGTGCCAGCAGCTTAGCGGCGGGGAGGTACACTGGAGCTTTCTTT.

The chain is built from TRBV25-1 and TRBJ2-1, with a tentative D call TRBD2 (6 bases). The germline V and J ends were trimmed by 8 bases and 0 bases, with 17 bases remaining between them. The CDR3 contains 16 residues. CDR1 MGHDK and CDR2 SYGVNS come from the germline V gene. The CDR3 loop is CASGNLALSSYNEQFF. The CDR3 DNA reads as TGTGCCAGCGGTAACCTAGCGCTAAGCTCCTACAATGAGCAGTTCTTC. Filled out from reference TRBV25-1 and TRBJ2-1, the complete variable domain reads EADIYQTPRYLVIGTGKKITLECSQTMGHDKMYWYQQDPGMELHLIHYSYGVNSTEKGDLSSESTVSRIRTEHFPLTLESARPSHTSQYLCASGNLALSSYNEQFFGPGTRLTVL.

The chain carries TRBV7-9 and TRBJ1-3; D gene unclear. Looked up from germline, CDR1 is SEHNR and CDR2 is FQNEAQ (reference sequence). CDR3 length: 12 residues. V shed 1 base and J shed 6 bases, with 4 bases lying between them. DNA for the CDR3: TGTGCCAGCAGCTTAGAGACAAACACCATATATTTT. Translated, it gives CASSLETNTIYF. The whole variable domain, filled in from reference TRBV7-9 and TRBJ1-3, reads DTGVSQNPRHKITKRGQNVTFRCDPISEHNRLYWYRQTLGQGPEFLTYFQNEAQLEKSRLLSDRFSAERPKGSFSTLEIQRTEQGDSAMYLCASSLETNTIYFGEGSWLTVV.

This chain links TRBV4-1 with TRBJ2-2; D is undetermined. Germline lookup yields CDR1 MGHRA and CDR2 YSYEKL. Trimming removed 1 base at V and 6 bases at J, with 12 bases between. The length of the CDR3 is 15 residues. The CDR3 loop reads CASSQVSRTPGELFF. DNA for the CDR3: TGCGCCAGCAGCCAAGTGTCTAGAACCCCCGGGGAGCTGTTTTTT.

This chain joins TRBV9 and TRBJ2-7; D is possibly TRBD2 (6 bases). V lost 0 bases, J lost 1 base, and 14 bases lay in between. From germline, CDR1 is SGDLS and CDR2 YYNGEE. The CDR3 length is 16 residues. The CDR3 protein is CASSVAPARGSYEQYF. The CDR3 DNA is TGTGCCAGCAGCGTAGCCCCCGCCCGGGGGTCCTACGAGCAGTACTTC.

This rearrangement joins TRBV2 to TRBJ2-2, with D possibly TRBD2 on 6 matching bases. CDR1 is SNHLY and CDR2 is FYNNEI in the germline V gene. Trimming pared 7 bases from V and 0 bases from J, leaving 12 bases between. There are 15 residues in the CDR3. For the CDR3, the DNA is TGTGCCAGCAAGGGACTCCACTCGAACACCGGGGAGCTGTTTTTT. It yields the protein CASKGLHSNTGELFF.

This clone has just one count. The gene calls are TRBV7-2 and TRBJ2-1; 11 nucleotides agree with TRBD2. Germline CDR1 is SGHTA and CDR2 is FQGNSA. V lost 3 bases to trimming and J lost 5 bases; unmatched junction nucleotides: 12. There are 18 residues in the CDR3. CDR3 region: CASSLGSSGRILHNEQFF. The CDR3 DNA reads TGTGCCAGCAGCTTGGGGTCTAGCGGGAGGATATTACACAATGAGCAGTTCTTC.

This chain joins TRBV4-3 and TRBJ1-4; 8 bases are a match to TRBD1. Trimming at V came to 4 bases and at J to 8 bases, leaving 6 bases not matched to a gene. Germline V gene data show CDR1 as LGHNA and CDR2 as YSLEER. The CDR3 loop spans 14 amino acids. CDR3 sequence reads: CASSPQGGREKLFF. Written as DNA, the CDR3 is TGCGCCAGCAGCCCACAGGGGGGGCGGGAAAAACTGTTTTTT.

The chain recombines TRBV7-6 with TRBJ2-1, with 13 bases that match TRBD2. The germline V gene has CDR1 SGHVS and CDR2 FNYEAQ. The CDR3 runs 21 residues. V trimming: 3 bases; J trimming: 4 bases; junction bases outside the gene matches: 18. This CDR3 reads CASSLPGTSGEHIILYNEQFF. CDR3 sequence (DNA): TGTGCCAGCAGCTTGCCCGGGACTAGCGGGGAGCATATCATCCTTTACAATGAGCAGTTCTTC.

This clone was counted between two and nine times. This sequence joins TRBV29-1 and TRBJ2-5, with 13 bases fitting TRBD2. The CDR3 sequence is 14 residues long. The V gene end was trimmed by 5 bases and the J gene end by 5 bases; junction bases not matched to a gene: 5. CDR1 and CDR2 (germline): SQVTM, ANQGSEA. The CDR3 DNA sequence: TGCAGCGTTCCAACTAGCGGGAGGGTGGAGACCCAGTACTTC. The encoded protein is CSVPTSGRVETQYF.

V and J are TRBV29-1 and TRBJ1-4; a weak D match, TRBD1 (6 bases). In germline, CDR1 is SQVTM, CDR2 ANQGSEA. The length of the CDR3 is 13 residues. V lost 5 bases and J lost 8, with 15 bases in between. CDR3 residues: CSVRTVGGEKLFF. Here the CDR3 DNA reads TGCAGCGTTAGGACAGTGGGTGGCGAAAAACTGTTTTTT. Variable domain in full (rest from reference TRBV29-1 and TRBJ1-4): SAVISQKPSRDICQRGTSLTIQCQVDSQVTMMFWYRQQPGQSLTLIATANQGSEATYESGFVIDKFPISRPNLTFSTLTVSNMSPEDSSIYLCSVRTVGGEKLFFGSGTQLSVL.

This chain connects TRBV28 to TRBJ2-7; TRBD2 might be the D (6 bases). Trimming took 9 bases from V and 7 from J, leaving 31 bases between them. There are 17 residues in the CDR3. Per the germline V gene, CDR1 is MDHEN and CDR2 is SYDVKM. CDR3 sequence (DNA): TGTGCCAGTCCGCCCTTCGGGGCCCAGGGAGGTACTAGGGAGCAGTACTTC. This gives the protein CASPPFGAQGGTREQYF.

This chain uses TRBV9 with TRBJ2-1; 11 bases are shared with TRBD1. J lost 4 bases, V lost 4 bases, and 7 bases had no gene match. Germline CDR1 SGDLS, CDR2 YYNGEE. The CDR3 has 16 amino acids. This CDR3 reads CASSTTGTGGYNEQFF. The CDR3 DNA is TGTGCCAGCAGCACAACCGGGACAGGGGGTTACAATGAGCAGTTCTTC.